This entry features one TCR beta chain sequence. The source of the sample is a study of blood T cell repertoires in COVID-19. J was trimmed by 5 bases and V by 4 bases; bases with no gene match: 7. The germline CDR1 and CDR2 sequences are MNHEY and SMNVEV (reference sequence). CDR3 size: 15 residues. The repertoire was sequenced with immunoSEQ multiplex PCR; TCRdb's copy has only in-frame clones and lacks some. The table lists roughly 380,000 clones, around 91% of them singletons. V usage is TRBV27 and J usage is TRBJ2-7, with TRBD1 identical over 11 bases. Sample: peripheral blood. The receptor was isolated from a middle-aged woman with COVID-19, enrolled during active disease. The CDR3 DNA is TGTGCCAGCAGTTCTGGACAGGGGGCTCTCCACGAGCAGTACTTC. This gives the protein CASSSGQGALHEQYF.